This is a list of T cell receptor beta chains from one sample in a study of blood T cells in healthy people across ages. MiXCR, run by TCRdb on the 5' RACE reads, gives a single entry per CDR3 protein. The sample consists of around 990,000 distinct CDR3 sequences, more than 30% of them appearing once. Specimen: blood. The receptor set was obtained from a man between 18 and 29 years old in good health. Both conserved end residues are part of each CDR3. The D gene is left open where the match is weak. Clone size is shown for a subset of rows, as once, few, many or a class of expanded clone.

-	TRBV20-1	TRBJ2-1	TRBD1	CSAKRGDSEQFF	TGCAGTGCTAAACGTGGGGACAGTGAGCAGTTCTTC
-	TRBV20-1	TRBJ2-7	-	CSARGVSYEQYF	TGCAGTGCTAGGGGGGTTTCCTACGAGCAGTACTTC
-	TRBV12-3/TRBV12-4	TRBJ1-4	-	CASSFSRGNEKLFF	TGTGCCAGCAGTTTCTCCAGGGGTAATGAAAAACTGTTTTTT
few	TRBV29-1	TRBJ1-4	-	CSVRGRHEKLFF	TGCAGCGTTCGGGGGCGCCATGAAAAACTGTTTTTT
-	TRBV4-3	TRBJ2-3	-	CASSRSGRDTQYF	TGCGCCAGCAGCCGGTCGGGCCGAGATACGCAGTATTTT
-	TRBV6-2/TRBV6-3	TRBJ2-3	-	CASSYYSKTMRRSTDTQYF	TGTGCCAGCAGTTACTACTCGAAAACTATGAGAAGGTCCACAGATACGCAGTATTTT
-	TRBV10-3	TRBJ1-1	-	CAISVEGDNEAFF	TGTGCCATCAGTGTCGAAGGCGATAATGAAGCTTTCTTT
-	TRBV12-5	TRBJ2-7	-	CASGPGQRSFSQYEQYF	TGTGCTAGTGGTCCGGGACAACGTAGTTTCAGTCAGTACGAGCAGTACTTC
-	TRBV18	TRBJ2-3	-	CASSPLPRTAYTDTQYF	TGTGCCAGCTCACCTTTGCCACGGACAGCTTACACAGATACGCAGTATTTT
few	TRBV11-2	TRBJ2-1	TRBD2	CASSLILAGGYEQFF	TGTGCCAGCAGCTTAATCCTAGCGGGGGGTTATGAGCAGTTCTTC
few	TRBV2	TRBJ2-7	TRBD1	CASTTDRGYEQYF	TGTGCCAGCACAACGGACAGGGGCTACGAGCAGTACTTC
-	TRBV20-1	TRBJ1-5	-	CSATFQHQPQHF	TGCAGTGCTACCTTCCAGCATCAGCCCCAGCATTTT
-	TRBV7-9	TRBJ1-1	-	CASSPRAPANTEAFF	TGTGCCAGCAGCCCACGGGCCCCAGCGAACACTGAAGCTTTCTTT
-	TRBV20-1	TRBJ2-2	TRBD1	CSAVTDRPNTGELFF	TGCAGTGCTGTGACGGACAGGCCGAACACCGGGGAGCTGTTTTTT
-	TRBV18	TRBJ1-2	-	CASSPDTTGYGYTF	TGTGCCAGCTCACCAGATACGACAGGATATGGCTACACCTTC